This TCR beta chain is from a study of cytomegalovirus exposure and HLA in healthy donors. For this clone: The antigen remains unidentified.

The CDR3 consists of 15 residues. The ends lost 5 bases at V and 0 bases at J; junction bases unmatched: 6. From germline, CDR1 is SGHTA and CDR2 FQGNSA. Overall study results and limits: What TCR beta sequences reportedly achieved was accurate prediction of HLA-A and HLA-B alleles in most subjects. Clonal expansion, a later analysis showed, was greater in HLA-associated TCR beta chains than in equally common others. Among immune exposure information, only CMV serostatus was available.

Primers included in the PCR were 60 Vbeta and 13 Jbeta primers. The assay was immunoSEQ multiplex PCR, and TCRdb's table has in-frame clones only and misses some. The table lists roughly 78,000 clones. The V gene is TRBV7-2, the J gene TRBJ1-1; 7 bases match TRBD1. The sample was PBMCs. The sequence was collected from a middle-aged man in good health and CMV-seronegative. DNA of the CDR3: TGTGCCAGCAGCCCGGCGGGACAGATGAACACTGAAGCTTTCTTT. It codes for CASSPAGQMNTEAFF.